The T cell receptor beta chain described here comes from a study of CD8 T cells in ankylosing spondylitis. Whole-study results and caveats: Seemingly characteristic of ankylosing spondylitis blood was a TCR beta motif consisting of under ten highly homologous variants. Prior literature has documented some motif variants in synovial fluid and blood from reactive arthritis. Disease-linked clones were reportedly significantly enriched in matched ankylosing spondylitis synovial fluid.

TCRdb independently ran MiXCR on the 5' RACE reads; one entry per CDR3 protein. The table has about 540,000 distinct CDR3 sequences, approximately 11% seen once. This clonotype was recorded many times. The antigen remains unidentified. Germline-derived CDR1 and CDR2 are SGHVS and FNYEAQ. The CDR3 runs to 15 residues. J lost 4 bases, V lost 1 base, and 1 base had no gene match. This receptor was obtained from a male donor with ankylosing spondylitis. V and J are TRBV7-6 and TRBJ2-5; 12 bases are a match to TRBD2. The sample was blood, either unsorted or a sorted T cell fraction (not recorded which). CDR3 nucleotides: TGTGCCAGCAGCTTAGAACTAGCGGGAGGAGAGACCCAGTACTTC. Residues: CASSLELAGGETQYF. The full variable domain, in which reference TRBV7-6 and TRBJ2-5 provide the parts outside the CDR3, is GAGVSQSPRYKVTKRGQDVALRCDPISGHVSLYWYRQALGQGPEFLTYFNYEAQQDKSGLPNDRFSAERPEGSISTLTIQRTEQRDSAMYRCASSLELAGGETQYFGPGTRLLVL.